What follows are 20 T cell receptor beta chains derived from one specimen sequenced in a study of cytomegalovirus exposure and HLA in healthy donors. PCR was performed using 60 Vbeta and 13 Jbeta primers. Sequencing was performed with immunoSEQ multiplex PCR; in TCRdb, only in-frame clones are kept and a portion is missing. In the table there are about 200,000 clones, over 65% of which are singletons. Input material: PBMCs. The receptor source for this set is a man between 35 and 55 years old in good health and CMV-seronegative.

This clone was picked up a small number of times. V gene TRBV5-1 combines with J gene TRBJ2-7; a weak D match, TRBD2 (5 bases). CDR1 and CDR2 from the germline V gene are SGHRS and YFSETQ. V lost 1 base to trimming and J lost 4 bases, with 6 bases between them. The CDR3 consists of 12 residues. As DNA, the CDR3 is TGCGCCAGCAGCTTGTCGGGGTACGAGCAGTACTTC. Its translation: CASSLSGYEQYF.

The CDR3 DNA is TGTGCCAGCACCACGGAGACAGGGGGTTCCTACGAGCAGTACTTC. Its protein product is CASTTETGGSYEQYF. This sequence joins TRBV28 and TRBJ2-7, with 9 positions matching TRBD1. Germline V gene sequence: CDR1 MDHEN, CDR2 SYDVKM. The CDR3 sequence is 15 residues long. J gave up 1 base and V 7 bases, and 8 bases lay outside the gene matches. The full variable domain, its missing parts supplied by reference TRBV28 and TRBJ2-7, is DVKVTQSSRYLVKRTGEKVFLECVQDMDHENMFWYRQDPGLGLRLIYFSYDVKMKEKGDIPEGYSVSREKKERFSLILESASTNQTSMYLCASTTETGGSYEQYFGPGTRLTVT.

The genes are TRBV6-6 and TRBJ1-1; 9 bases line up with TRBD1. Trimming removed 7 bases from V and 6 bases from J; junction bases left unmatched: 6. Germline-derived CDR1 and CDR2 are MNHNY and SVGAGI (reference sequence). The CDR3 loop spans 13 amino acids. The CDR3 loop reads CASIRDRGAEAFF. DNA of the CDR3: TGTGCCAGCATCAGAGACAGGGGGGCTGAAGCTTTCTTT.

The chain couples TRBV5-8 to TRBJ1-1, with 9 bases aligning to TRBD1. The CDR3 covers 16 residues. The germline CDR1 and CDR2 sequences are SGHTS and YDEGEE. V gave up 0 bases and J gave up 1 base; unmatched junction bases: 4. CDR3 region: CASSLVGTGRNTEAFF. Written as DNA, the CDR3 is TGTGCCAGCAGCTTGGTCGGGACAGGGAGGAACACTGAAGCTTTCTTT.

This clone was seen only once. The J gene is TRBJ1-3, the V gene TRBV6-1; D call uncertain. V was trimmed by 1 base and J by 0 bases, leaving 10 bases between them. Germline V lookup: CDR1 MNHNS, CDR2 SASEGT. CDR3 size: 16 residues. In DNA, the CDR3 is TGTGCCAGCAGTGAAGTAGAGGGCCTCTCTGGAAACACCATATATTTT. Protein sequence: CASSEVEGLSGNTIYF.

The V and J genes are TRBV4-3 and TRBJ2-3; D possibly corresponds to TRBD2 (5 bases). In germline, CDR1 is LGHNA, CDR2 YSLEER. This CDR3 region has 16 residues. V dropped 4 bases and J dropped 2 bases, with 16 bases sitting between them. The CDR3 DNA reads as TGCGCCAGCAGCCGGGAGATGGGCGCGGACACAGATACGCAGTATTTT. Protein: CASSREMGADTDTQYF.

The chain couples TRBV19 to TRBJ1-2; D remains ambiguous. V lost 6 bases and J 8 bases, leaving 10 bases between the germline ends. The germline gives CDR1 LNHDA, CDR2 SQIVND (reference sequence). The CDR3 spans 11 residues. In nucleotides, the CDR3 is TGTGCCAGTAGGGACGGAGGGGGCTACACCTTC. This codes for CASRDGGGYTF. The variable domain in full, completed from reference TRBV19 and TRBJ1-2, reads DGGITQSPKYLFRKEGQNVTLSCEQNLNHDAMYWYRQDPGQGLRLIYYSQIVNDFQKGDIAEGYSVSREKKESFPLTVTSAQKNPTAFYLCASRDGGGYTFGSGTRLTVV.

J is TRBJ2-7 and V is TRBV4-1, with 9 bases matching TRBD1. The CDR3 runs to 16 residues. The J segment lost 3 bases and the V segment lost 3 bases, leaving 9 bases of the junction unmatched. Germline CDR1 and CDR2: MGHRA and YSYEKL. The CDR3 sequence: CASSQGPRDRVYEQYF. The CDR3 DNA sequence: TGCGCCAGCAGCCAGGGCCCCCGGGACAGGGTCTACGAGCAGTACTTC.

This clone appeared once. The V and J genes are TRBV5-1 and TRBJ1-6; TRBD1 aligns across 11 bases. The CDR3 has 16 residues. Germline CDR1 is SGHRS and CDR2 is YFSETQ. The V gene end was trimmed by 3 bases and the J gene end by 9 bases; junction bases not matched to a gene: 8. In DNA form, the CDR3 reads TGCGCCAGCAGCTCACCTCCGGGACAGGGGGGTTCACCCCTCCACTTT. As protein: CASSSPPGQGGSPLHF.

The genes are TRBV7-3 and TRBJ2-3, with 9 nucleotides matching TRBD2. The length of the CDR3 is 14 residues. The J segment lost 6 bases and the V segment lost 5 bases, leaving 6 bases of the junction unmatched. Germline CDR1 is SGHTA and CDR2 is FQGTGA. The CDR3 loop reads CASSAGLASDTQYF. The CDR3 DNA reads as TGTGCCAGCAGCGCCGGACTAGCGAGCGATACGCAGTATTTT.

This clone was counted a single time. V is TRBV5-6 and J is TRBJ2-7; TRBD1 matches at 12 bases. Looked up from germline, CDR1 is SGHDT and CDR2 is YYEEEE. The length of the CDR3 is 13 residues. The ends lost 7 bases at V and 5 bases at J; junction bases unmatched: 4. The CDR3: CASRGQGAHEQYF. The CDR3 DNA reads TGTGCCAGCCGGGGACAGGGGGCCCACGAGCAGTACTTC.

On this clone itself: At one end the junction does not follow the germline gene, possibly because of a read error. This chain links TRBV7-9 with TRBJ2-7, with TRBD1 as a possible D gene (5 bases). This CDR3 comprises 16 residues. Germline loops: CDR1 SEHNR, CDR2 FQNEAQ (reference sequence). The CDR3 nucleotides are TGTTCCAGCAGCTTAGTGGCGGCAGGGCCGACCTACGAGCAGTACTTC. It is translated as CSSSLVAAGPTYEQYF.

The chain combines TRBV5-5 with TRBJ1-4, with no clear D. Germline CDR1 and CDR2: SGHKS and YYEKEE (reference sequence). The CDR3 runs 13 residues. V was pared by 0 bases and J by 5 bases, with 5 bases between. The CDR3 DNA follows: TGTGCCAGCAGCTTGGTACAGAATGAAAAACTGTTTTTT. Protein sequence: CASSLVQNEKLFF.

The rearrangement links TRBV5-1 to TRBJ2-2; 9 positions match TRBD1. The CDR3 covers 15 residues. Germline CDR1 reads SGHRS; CDR2 reads YFSETQ. Trimming cost V 7 bases and J 4 bases; bases outside gene matches: 8. For the CDR3, the DNA is TGCGCCAGCTCCCACTCGGACAGGGGCACCGGGGAGCTGTTTTTT. Translating it yields CASSHSDRGTGELFF.

CDR3 sequence reads: CASSLARGMNTEAFF. CDR3 nucleotides: TGTGCCAGCAGCTTAGCCAGGGGGATGAACACTGAAGCTTTCTTT. The rearrangement links TRBV11-2 to TRBJ1-1, with 7 bases aligning to TRBD1. Germline loops: CDR1 SGHAT, CDR2 FQNNGV. V shed 1 base, J shed 0 bases, and the junction held 2 bases outside the gene matches. The CDR3 sequence is 15 residues long.

The rearrangement links TRBV10-2 to TRBJ2-7; D uncertain. The CDR3 is made up of 13 amino acids. CDR1 WSHSY and CDR2 SAAADI come from the germline V gene. Trimming left V 8 bases short and J 0 bases short, with 11 bases between. CDR3 loop: CASEDESSYEQYF. The CDR3 DNA is TGCGCCAGCGAGGATGAGAGCTCCTACGAGCAGTACTTC.

The V gene is TRBV29-1, the J gene TRBJ2-5; 8 bases match TRBD1. V was pared by 6 bases and J by 2 bases, with 5 bases of the junction left unmatched. Germline loops: CDR1 SQVTM, CDR2 ANQGSEA. This CDR3 is 13 amino acids long. The CDR3 loop reads CSVDDRGQETQYF. Here the CDR3 DNA reads TGCAGCGTGGATGACAGGGGTCAAGAGACCCAGTACTTC.

The genes are TRBV5-4 and TRBJ2-7, with 7 bases aligning to TRBD1. The CDR3 sequence is 15 residues long. The germline V gene encodes CDR1 SGHNT and CDR2 YYREEE (reference sequence). Germline trimming cut 1 base from V and 2 bases from J; bases unmatched to any gene: 6. The CDR3 DNA reads as TGTGCCAGCAGCTTGCCTGGGACAGATGCCTACGAGCAGTACTTC. Protein product: CASSLPGTDAYEQYF.

The V and J genes are TRBV5-6 and TRBJ2-7; the match to TRBD1 covers 8 bases. J was trimmed by 3 bases and V by 4 bases; bases with no gene match: 6. Germline assignment: CDR1 SGHDT and CDR2 YYEEEE. CDR3 length: 14 amino acids. In nucleotides, the CDR3 is TGTGCCAGCAGCCCTGGACAGGGTTACTACGAGCAGTACTTC. Amino acids: CASSPGQGYYEQYF.

The J gene is TRBJ2-7, the V gene TRBV9; D call uncertain. Germline loops: CDR1 SGDLS, CDR2 YYNGEE. This CDR3 comprises 14 residues. The V end lost 3 bases, the J end lost 7 bases, and 17 bases lay between the germline ends. CDR3 sequence (DNA): TGTGCCAGCAGCGCACCAAGGAGCGCCGGGGAGCAGTACTTC. It translates to CASSAPRSAGEQYF. Based on the CDR3 plus reference TRBV9 and TRBJ2-7, the full variable domain is DSGVTQTPKHLITATGQRVTLRCSPRSGDLSVYWYQQSLDQGLQFLIQYYNGEERAKGNILERFSAQQFPDLHSELNLSSLELGDSALYFCASSAPRSAGEQYFGPGTRLTVT.